These T cell receptor beta chains were read from a single sample in a study of OX40 agonist ivuxolimab in advanced cancers. The protocol was immunoSEQ multiplex PCR, while the TCRdb copy is restricted to in-frame clones and leaves out a portion. The sample shows over 55,000 clones, more than 85% of them seen only once. The specimen comprised CD4+ or CD8+ T cells sorted from blood, sampled in a trial of the OX40 agonist ivuxolimab. These receptor sequences come from an adult with an advanced solid tumor such as melanoma, head and neck, liver or kidney cancer. Each CDR3 is given with its conserved first and last residue. Each record gives: V gene, D gene, J gene, clone size, CDR3 DNA, CDR3 protein. The D gene is left open where the match is weak. Some rows mark clone size as missing; the rest say once, few, many or name a class of expanded clone.

>TRBV30|-|TRBJ1-2|-
TGTGCCTGGACCCAAAATGGCAGATATGGCTACACCTTC
CAWTQNGRYGYTF
>TRBV5-6|-|TRBJ2-3|once
TGTGCCAGCAGTTTGGGTGGGGGACGCACAGATACGCAGTATTTT
CASSLGGGRTDTQYF
>TRBV27|TRBD1|TRBJ1-5|-
TGTGCCAGCAGTTTAGACAGGGAGAATCAGCCCCAGCATTTT
CASSLDRENQPQHF
>TRBV11-3|-|TRBJ2-7|-
TGTGCCAGCAGCTTGGCCTCCGGGACCGCAACCTACGAGCAGTACTTC
CASSLASGTATYEQYF
>TRBV5-1|-|TRBJ1-4|-
TGCGCCAGCAGTCCTACAGCGCCTAATGAAAAACTGTTTTTT
CASSPTAPNEKLFF
>TRBV5-1|-|TRBJ1-3|-
TGCGCCAGCGGGACCGACGGGAACACCATATATTTT
CASGTDGNTIYF
>TRBV7-2|-|TRBJ2-4|-
TGTGCCAGCAGCTTCCAGGGTAACATTCAGTACTTC
CASSFQGNIQYF
>TRBV7-2|-|TRBJ1-4|-
TGTGCCAGCAGCCCTCAGGGAACCGGAGAAAAACTGTTTTTT
CASSPQGTGEKLFF
>TRBV5-1|TRBD1|TRBJ2-7|-
TGCGCCAGCAGCGGGGACAGGGACACCTACGAGCAGTACTTC
CASSGDRDTYEQYF
>TRBV5-1|-|TRBJ1-1|-
TGCGCCAGCAGCCCAAATACAGGAAACACTGAAGCTTTCTTT
CASSPNTGNTEAFF
>TRBV7-3|-|TRBJ2-6|-
TGTGCCAGCAGCTTAACTGGGGCCAACGTCCTGACTTTC
CASSLTGANVLTF
>TRBV4-3|TRBD2|TRBJ2-3|-
TGCGCCAGCAGCCTGACTAGCGGGGCTACAGATACGCAGTATTTT
CASSLTSGATDTQYF
>TRBV13|-|TRBJ2-7|once
TGTGCCAGCAGCCGGACATTACAGGACTACGAGCAGTACTTC
CASSRTLQDYEQYF
>TRBV5-1|TRBD1|TRBJ2-7|-
TGCGCCAGCAGCTCCCGGACAGGGCCCTCCTACGAGCAGTACTTC
CASSSRTGPSYEQYF
>TRBV10-3|-|TRBJ2-7|few
TGTGCCATCAGTGAAGGGTTGCCGGCGACCTACGAGCAGTACTTC
CAISEGLPATYEQYF
>TRBV5-1|TRBD1|TRBJ2-7|-
TGCGCCAGCGGCCGGGACAGAGTGTACGAGCAGTACTTC
CASGRDRVYEQYF
>TRBV10-3|TRBD1|TRBJ1-1|-
TGTGCCATCAGTGACTCCGGGACAGGAAACACTGAAGCTTTCTTT
CAISDSGTGNTEAFF
>TRBV2|TRBD1|TRBJ1-5|-
TGTGCCAGCAGTGCAGAGGGGGCAACGAGCAATCAGCCCCAGCATTTT
CASSAEGATSNQPQHF
>TRBV5-1|-|TRBJ1-5|-
TGCGCCAGCAGCGCGGGACCGGTAGATCAGCCCCAGCATTTT
CASSAGPVDQPQHF
>TRBV4-2|-|TRBJ2-4|-
TGTGCCAGCAGCCCTTCTCAAGGACTAGCCAAAAACATTCAGTACTTC
CASSPSQGLAKNIQYF
>TRBV5-4|TRBD2|TRBJ2-3|-
TGTGCCAGCAGCTTGTTATCGGGGGGGGGCACAGATACGCAGTATTTT
CASSLLSGGGTDTQYF
>TRBV4-1|-|TRBJ1-4|-
TGCGCCAGCAGCCAAGTCCCTACCAAACCGGGAAAACTGTTTTTT
CASSQVPTKPGKLFF
>TRBV5-6|-|TRBJ2-5|-
TGTGCCAGCAGCCGAGACCGGGGCGAGACCCAGTACTTC
CASSRDRGETQYF
>TRBV6-5|-|TRBJ1-1|-
TGTGCCAGCAGCCGGAGGTTCAGGAACACTGAAGCTTTCTTT
CASSRRFRNTEAFF
>TRBV5-1|-|TRBJ1-3|-
TGCGCCAGCAGCTTGGGGAGTAGCTCTGGAAACACCATATATTTT
CASSLGSSSGNTIYF
>TRBV2|-|TRBJ1-5|-
TGTGCCAGCAGGGTCGATAGCAATCAGCCCCAGCATTTT
CASRVDSNQPQHF
>TRBV5-1|TRBD1|TRBJ2-5|-
TGCGCCAGCAGCCAGGGACAGCCTCAAGAGACCCAGTACTTC
CASSQGQPQETQYF
>TRBV19|-|TRBJ1-5|-
TGTGCCAGTAGTATAGATCCTAGGCAGCCCCAGCATTTT
CASSIDPRQPQHF
>TRBV19|TRBD1|TRBJ1-1|-
TGTGCCAGTTCAGCGGGACAGGGGTATGGGAACACTGAAGCTTTCTTT
CASSAGQGYGNTEAFF
>TRBV5-1|TRBD1|TRBJ1-2|-
TGCGCCAGCAGCTTTAAGGGGGCGGAGGGCTACACCTTC
CASSFKGAEGYTF
>TRBV6-1|-|TRBJ1-1|-
TGTGCCAGCGTTGCCGGAGGGAATCAAGGTACGGCTTTCTTT
CASVAGGNQGTAFF
>TRBV4-3|-|TRBJ2-1|-
TGCGCCAGCAGCAAAGATGTGGACAACAGGATCCAGTTCTTC
CASSKDVDNRIQFF
>TRBV5-1|-|TRBJ1-3|-
TGCGCCAGCAGCCTATCCCTGGGCTTGCGTTCGGGGGGAAACACCATATATTTT
CASSLSLGLRSGGNTIYF
>TRBV12-5|-|TRBJ1-2|-
TGTGCTAGTGGTTTGGGACGGCACTATGGCTACACCTTC
CASGLGRHYGYTF
>TRBV19|TRBD1|TRBJ2-1|-
TGTGCCAGTAGTATCCAGGGGGCTAGTTCTGAGCAGTTCTTC
CASSIQGASSEQFF
>TRBV9|TRBD1|TRBJ2-3|-
TGTGCCAGCAGCGGGAGACAGGGGAGAGGGACGCAGTATTTT
CASSGRQGRGTQYF
>TRBV6-1|-|TRBJ2-3|-
TGTGCCAGCAGTGAAAGGTTAATGGGAGATACGCAGTATTTT
CASSERLMGDTQYF
>TRBV9|TRBD1|TRBJ2-4|few
TGTGCCAGCAGCGTAGAGGGACAGGGGAAGAACATTCAGTACTTC
CASSVEGQGKNIQYF
>TRBV5-4|-|TRBJ1-4|few
TGTGCCAGCAGCTTGAGCCTACGAGGGGAAAAACTGTTTTTT
CASSLSLRGEKLFF
>TRBV28|TRBD2|TRBJ2-1|-
TGTGCCAGCAGTCCCGGGGGGTCCTACAATGAGCAGTTCTTC
CASSPGGSYNEQFF
>TRBV5-1|-|TRBJ2-7|-
TGCGCCAGCAGCTTCCGAGATCCGGACTCCTACGAGCAGTACTTC
CASSFRDPDSYEQYF
>TRBV5-6|-|TRBJ1-6|-
TGTGCCAGCAGCATGGGACTGCAAAATTCACCCCTCCACTTT
CASSMGLQNSPLHF
>TRBV11-2|TRBD1|TRBJ1-1|-
TGTGCCAGCAGTCAACAGGGGGCTTCTGAAGCTTTCTTT
CASSQQGASEAFF
>TRBV7-9|-|TRBJ1-4|-
TGTGCCAGCAGCTCCGAGGTCCCTAGAAAACTGTTTTTT
CASSSEVPRKLFF
>TRBV6-6|-|TRBJ2-2|-
TGTGCCAGCAGATTGGGGACCGGGGAGCTGTTTTTT
CASRLGTGELFF
>TRBV2|TRBD1|TRBJ1-3|-
TGTGCCAGCAGCTGGGACAGGGGAAACACCATATATTTT
CASSWDRGNTIYF
>TRBV7-2|-|TRBJ1-3|-
TGTGCCAGCAGCCCCCCGGGGGGTAATGGGGGGATTACTGGAAACACCATATATTTT
CASSPPGGNGGITGNTIYF
>TRBV28|-|TRBJ1-2|-
TGTGCCAGCAGTTCGAACGTGTGGTACACCTTC
CASSSNVWYTF
>TRBV6-1|TRBD1|TRBJ1-5|-
TGTGCCAGCAGCCCTCAGCAGGGGGTTAATCAGCCCCAGCATTTT
CASSPQQGVNQPQHF
>TRBV29-1|-|TRBJ2-1|once
TGCAGCGTAAGGGCAGGGAGGTATGAGCAGTTCTTC
CSVRAGRYEQFF
>TRBV12-5|-|TRBJ2-3|-
TGTGCTAGTGGTTTGTCCGCCACAGGGTGGGGCACAGATACGCAGTATTTT
CASGLSATGWGTDTQYF
>TRBV19|TRBD1|TRBJ1-2|-
TGTGCCGCCTACGGACAGGTTGCACTATTTAACTATGGCTACACCTTC
CAAYGQVALFNYGYTF
>TRBV11-2|-|TRBJ2-3|-
TGTGCCAGCAGCTTAAGGGGGGGGTTCACAGATACGCAGTATTTT
CASSLRGGFTDTQYF
>TRBV6-5|-|TRBJ2-1|-
TGTGCCAGCAGCACAGGGCTATCCTACAATGAGCAGTTCTTC
CASSTGLSYNEQFF
>TRBV5-8|-|TRBJ1-3|-
TGTGCCAGCATCCCGGGGCCTCGTCTCTCTGGAAACACCATATATTTT
CASIPGPRLSGNTIYF
>TRBV15|-|TRBJ1-2|once
TGTGCCACCAGCAGAGATCTTTACGAGGCGGTGGGCGGCTACACCTTC
CATSRDLYEAVGGYTF
>TRBV7-2|-|TRBJ2-6|-
TGTGCCAGCAGCTTTGGGGCCGGGGCCAACGTCCTGACTTTC
CASSFGAGANVLTF
>TRBV28|TRBD1|TRBJ2-5|-
TGTGCCAGCAGCGTATCAACAGGGGGCGGCCAAGAGACCCAGTACTTC
CASSVSTGGGQETQYF
>TRBV27|-|TRBJ1-3|-
TGTGCCAGCAGTTTCTTACAGGGAAACACCATATATTTT
CASSFLQGNTIYF